This is a list of T cell receptor beta chains from one sample in a study of tumor-infiltrating lymphocytes in primary liver carcinoma. TCRdb re-analysed the multiplex PCR reads in MiXCR, keeping a single row per CDR3 protein. The sample gives 35,000 to 40,000 distinct CDR3 sequences, more than 60% of which show up once; 35% to 40% is in the top ten. The material sequenced was tumor-adjacent normal liver tissue. These receptors were collected from a man aged 35-49 years with primary liver carcinoma and hepatitis B virus infection. Each CDR3 is given without its conserved first and last residue.

11 | TRBJ2-3 | TRBV10-3 | AIGEWYTDMQY
13 | TRBJ2-5 | TRBV29-1 | SVREQGMDRETQY
14 | TRBJ2-6 | TRBV14 | ASNPTGFSGANVLT
13 | TRBJ2-3 | TRBV6-4 | ASSLGGASTDTQY
12 | TRBJ1-2 | TRBV7-9 | ASSLEESFYGYT
14 | TRBJ2-1 | TRBV14 | ASSAVAGWINNEQF
13 | TRBJ2-1 | TRBV6-1 | ASCEEVGGYNEQF
12 | TRBJ2-7 | TRBV6-2/TRBV6-3 | ASSSFGTAYEQH
12 | TRBJ2-2 | TRBV12-3/TRBV12-4 | ASSPTGVAGELF
13 | TRBJ2-2 | TRBV2 | PSRATGVGTGELF
14 | TRBJ2-1 | TRBV1 | TSSQDAKVAGYEKF
10 | TRBJ1-5 | TRBV12-3/TRBV12-4 | ASSSPNGPQH
14 | TRBJ2-5 | TRBV10-3 | AISVFGQGNQETQY
13 | TRBJ2-5 | TRBV7-9 | ASSLGLATQETRY
13 | TRBJ2-3 | TRBV4-3 | ASSLGGSTTDSQY
14 | TRBJ2-7 | TRBV5-1 | ASSLSGRAGSGKQY
13 | TRBJ2-1 | TRBV10-3 | AIRASGISYIEQF
10 | TRBJ2-1 | TRBV9 | ASSAGGNERF
15 | TRBJ2-4 | TRBV11-1 | ASSFPGTSGTKTIQY
16 | TRBJ2-1 | TRBV5-6 | ASSFGLAGVSAYNEQF